This T cell receptor (beta chain) stems from a study of vaccination and CD4 T cells after COVID-19. About the study: Six male and four female convalescents took part, two of them Hispanic. Samples taken post-COVID came a median 101 days after diagnosis, ranging from 35 to 161.

TCRdb analysed the PCR reads with MiXCR anew, one entry per CDR3 protein. The sample has 20,000 to 25,000 distinct CDR3 sequences; 51% are singletons. Findings and caveats of the study: Investigators enrolled relatively few convalescent patients and included no early post-infection timepoints. SARS-CoV-2-reactive clonotypes rose nonsignificantly, with the median going from approximately 21 to 40.

There are 15 residues in the CDR3. J gave up 0 bases and V 5 bases, and 3 bases lay outside the gene matches. CDR1 SGHTA and CDR2 FQGNSA come from the germline V gene. Remarks on this clonotype: As yet, its antigen is unknown.

This TCR derives from a human donor who had recovered from COVID-19. This material consisted of CD4+ T cells from blood, taken before SARS-CoV-2 vaccination. The rearrangement uses TRBV7-2 and TRBJ1-2; 10 bases are a match to TRBD1. The CDR3 protein is CASSKDRGPNYGYTF. DNA of the CDR3: TGTGCCAGCAGCAAAGACAGGGGGCCTAACTATGGCTACACCTTC.